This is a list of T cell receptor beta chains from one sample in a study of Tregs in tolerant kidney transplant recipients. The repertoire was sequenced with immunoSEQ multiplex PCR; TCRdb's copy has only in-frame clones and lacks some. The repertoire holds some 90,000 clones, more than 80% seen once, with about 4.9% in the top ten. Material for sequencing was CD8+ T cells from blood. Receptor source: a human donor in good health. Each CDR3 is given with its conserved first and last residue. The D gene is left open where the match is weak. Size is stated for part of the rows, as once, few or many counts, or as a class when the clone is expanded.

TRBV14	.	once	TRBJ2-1	TGTGCCAGCAGCCAAGATCCGGGGGTCAGGGCCTACAATGAGCAGTTCTTC	CASSQDPGVRAYNEQFF
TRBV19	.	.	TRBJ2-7	TGTGCCAGTAGTATGGGGATAGGGGTGGGGAGAGAGCAGTACTTC	CASSMGIGVGREQYF
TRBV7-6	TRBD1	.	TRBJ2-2	TGTGCCAGCAGCTTTCCGAGGAGGGGGACAGGGAACACCGGGGAGCTGTTTTTT	CASSFPRRGTGNTGELFF
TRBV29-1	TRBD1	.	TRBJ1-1	TGCAGCGTTGAAACAGGGGGGAACACTGAAGCTTTCTTT	CSVETGGNTEAFF
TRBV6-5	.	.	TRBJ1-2	TGTGCCAGCAGTTACGGGGGGAGCTATGGCTACACCTTC	CASSYGGSYGYTF
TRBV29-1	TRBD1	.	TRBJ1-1	TGCAGCGTGACACAGGGGGGCCAGGGGACTGAAGCTTTCTTT	CSVTQGGQGTEAFF
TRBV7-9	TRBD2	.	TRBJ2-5	TGTGCCAGCAGCCCTCTGGAGCGGGATTGGGAGACCCAGTACTTC	CASSPLERDWETQYF
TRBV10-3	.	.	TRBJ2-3	TGTGCCATCAGTGACACAGATACGCAGTATTTT	CAISDTDTQYF
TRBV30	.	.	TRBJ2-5	TGTGCCTGGCTAGACAGGAGGCAGCAAGAGACCCAGTACTTC	CAWLDRRQQETQYF
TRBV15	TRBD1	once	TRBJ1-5	TGTGCCACCAGCCGGGACAGGGGAAGGGTGCAGCCCCAGCATTTT	CATSRDRGRVQPQHF
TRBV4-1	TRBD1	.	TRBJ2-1	TGCGCCAGCAGCCAGAGGGACAGGATTCGCGACAATGAGCAGTTCTTC	CASSQRDRIRDNEQFF
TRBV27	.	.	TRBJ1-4	TGTGCCAGCAGTTTCGGTGAAAAACTGTTTTTT	CASSFGEKLFF
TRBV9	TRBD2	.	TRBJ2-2	TGTGCCAGCAGCGCCACGACTAGCCCAAGCGGGGAGCTGTTTTTT	CASSATTSPSGELFF
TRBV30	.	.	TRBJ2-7	TGTGCCTGGAGTCACACAGGGTACGAGCAGTACTTC	CAWSHTGYEQYF
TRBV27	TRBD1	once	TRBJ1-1	TGTGCCAGCAGTTTGACAGGGTACACTGAAGCTTTCTTT	CASSLTGYTEAFF
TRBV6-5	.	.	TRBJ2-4	TGTGCCAGCAGGGACAGTGCGAACATTCAGTACTTC	CASRDSANIQYF
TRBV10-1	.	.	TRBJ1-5	TGCGCCAGCAGTGAGTCCCAGGGAAATCAGCCCCAGCATTTT	CASSESQGNQPQHF
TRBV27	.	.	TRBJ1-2	TGTGCCAGCAGTTTACAAGGGGTACATGGCTACACCTTC	CASSLQGVHGYTF
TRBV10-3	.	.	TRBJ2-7	TGTGCCATCAGTGGCCCCGGTAGAGCCTACGAGCAGTACTTC	CAISGPGRAYEQYF
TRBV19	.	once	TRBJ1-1	TGTGCCAGTAGTATCTTTCGATTCAACACTGAAGCTTTCTTT	CASSIFRFNTEAFF
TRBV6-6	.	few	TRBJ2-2	TGTGCCAGCAGTGACGGAGAAACCGGGGAGCTGTTTTTT	CASSDGETGELFF
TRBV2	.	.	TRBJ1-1	TGTGCCAGCAGCGGACAAAAGAACACTGAAGCTTTCTTT	CASSGQKNTEAFF
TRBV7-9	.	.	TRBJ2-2	TGTGCCAGCAGCTTCCCCACGGGGGCCCCGAACACCGGGGAGCTGTTTTTT	CASSFPTGAPNTGELFF
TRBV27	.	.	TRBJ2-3	TGTGCCAGCAGTTTATCGATAGGGGCAGATACGCAGTATTTT	CASSLSIGADTQYF
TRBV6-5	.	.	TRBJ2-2	TGTGCCAGCAGCCCGACTATCACCGGGGAGCTGTTTTTT	CASSPTITGELFF
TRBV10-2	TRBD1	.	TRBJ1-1	TGCGCCAGCAGTGGGTACAGGGGGGGAGCTTTCTTT	CASSGYRGGAFF
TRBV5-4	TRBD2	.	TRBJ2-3	TGTGCCAGCAGCTTGGGACTAGCGGACACAGATACGCAGTATTTT	CASSLGLADTDTQYF
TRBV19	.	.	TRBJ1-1	TGTGCCAGTAGAGGGGATTGGCAGAACACTGAAGCTTTCTTT	CASRGDWQNTEAFF
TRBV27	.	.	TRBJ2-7	TGTGCCAGCAGTTGGTCCAGGGACACTTCTCTGGAGCAGTACTTC	CASSWSRDTSLEQYF
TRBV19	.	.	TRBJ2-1	TGTGCCAGTAGTATAAGTAGCCAGGGCTCCTACAATGAGCAGTTCTTC	CASSISSQGSYNEQFF
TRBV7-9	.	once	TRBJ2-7	TGTGCCAGCAGCTTAGCCGGCAGCTCCTACGAGCAGTACTTC	CASSLAGSSYEQYF
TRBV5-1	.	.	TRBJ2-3	TGCGCCAGCAGCTTGGGGCAGCCCACAGATACGCAGTATTTT	CASSLGQPTDTQYF
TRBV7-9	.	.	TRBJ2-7	TGTGCCAGCAGCTCTCCTAGTTACAAAGTTCGCGAGCAGTACTTC	CASSSPSYKVREQYF
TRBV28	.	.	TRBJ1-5	TGTGCCAGCAGTTTCATGGGGTTGAATCAGCCCCAGCATTTT	CASSFMGLNQPQHF
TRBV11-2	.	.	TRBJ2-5	TGTGCCAGCAGCTTAGGTCGGACTACGTACCAAGAGACCCAGTACTTC	CASSLGRTTYQETQYF
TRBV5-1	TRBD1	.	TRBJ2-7	TGCGCCAGCAGCTATAGGCAGGGGGCGGGGTACGAGCAGTACTTC	CASSYRQGAGYEQYF
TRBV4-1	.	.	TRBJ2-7	TGCGCCAGCAGCCAAGTGGCAAACACCTACGAGCAGTACTTC	CASSQVANTYEQYF
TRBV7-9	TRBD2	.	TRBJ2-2	TGTGCCAGCAGCCCCCCCGGGGGGGGTTACACCGGGGAGCTGTTTTTT	CASSPPGGGYTGELFF
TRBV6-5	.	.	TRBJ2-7	TGTGCCAGCAGTTTACAGGTCACCTACGAGCAGTACTTC	CASSLQVTYEQYF
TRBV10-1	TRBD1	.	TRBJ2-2	TGCGCCAGCAGCAAGACAGGGTACACCGGGGAGCTGTTTTTT	CASSKTGYTGELFF
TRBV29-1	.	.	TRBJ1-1	TGCAGCGTCCCACAAAAGGGCGCTAGCACTGAAGCTTTCTTT	CSVPQKGASTEAFF
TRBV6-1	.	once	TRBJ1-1	TGTGCCAGCAGGCTGGGAGGGACGAACACTGAAGCTTTCTTT	CASRLGGTNTEAFF
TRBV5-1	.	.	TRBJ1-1	TGCGCCAGCAGCTTGGTCCCGGACACTGAAGCTTTCTTT	CASSLVPDTEAFF
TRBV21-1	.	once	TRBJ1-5	TGTGCCAGCAGCGGAGGACAGGGCGGCAATCAGCCCCAGCATTTT	CASSGGQGGNQPQHF
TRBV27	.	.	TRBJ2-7	TGTGCCAGCAGTTTACAGGAATTCTACGAGCAGTACTTC	CASSLQEFYEQYF
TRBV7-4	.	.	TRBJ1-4	TGTGCCAGCGTCCCCGTGCAGGGGCCTAATGAAAAACTGTTTTTT	CASVPVQGPNEKLFF
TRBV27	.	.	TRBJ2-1	TGTGCCAGCAGCTCGGGAAATGAGCAGTTCTTC	CASSSGNEQFF
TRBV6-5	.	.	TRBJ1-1	TGTGCCAGCAGTGAAAAGGGTGAGAACACTGAAGCTTTCTTT	CASSEKGENTEAFF
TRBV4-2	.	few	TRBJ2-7	TGTGCCAGCAGCCAAGACGAACGGGGCTCCTACGAGCAGTACTTC	CASSQDERGSYEQYF